A selection of T cell receptor beta chains follows, all from one sample in a study of T cells in tuberculosis. The table came from immunoSEQ multiplex PCR; TCRdb's copy has only in-frame clones and leaves some out. The sample records some 34,000 clones, roughly 92% being singletons. The sequencing sample was made of PBMCs. These receptors were taken from a donor under 30 with latent tuberculosis or without tuberculosis infection. Some clones in this sample may be carry-over from other donors' samples. Each CDR3 is given with its conserved first and last residue. D genes are given only for firm matches. Size is stated for part of the rows, as once, few or many counts, or as a class when the clone is expanded.

>-|TRBJ1-1|-|TRBV14
TGTGCCAGCAGCTTAAGTTTGGGGCAGGCGAACACTGAAGCTTTCTTT
CASSLSLGQANTEAFF
>-|TRBJ2-2|TRBD2|TRBV25-1
TGTGCCAGCATGGTAGCGGGGGGCACGTCCACCGGGGAGCTGTTTTTT
CASMVAGGTSTGELFF
>-|TRBJ2-2|TRBD1|TRBV6-5
TGTGCCAGCAGTTACTCCGGGACAGGGGGGACCGGGGAGCTGTTTTTT
CASSYSGTGGTGELFF
>-|TRBJ2-1|TRBD2|TRBV4-1
TGCGCCAGCAGCCAAGTGAGACTAGCGGTCTACAATGAGCAGTTCTTC
CASSQVRLAVYNEQFF
>-|TRBJ2-3|-|TRBV30
TGTGCCTGGAGTCCACCCCGTTCCGGACTCTCAGATACGCAGTATTTT
CAWSPPRSGLSDTQYF
>-|TRBJ1-2|-|TRBV16
TGTGCCAGCAGCCAATCGGTGACAGGCTCGGGCTATGGCTACACCTTC
CASSQSVTGSGYGYTF
>-|TRBJ1-5|TRBD1|TRBV6-5
TGTGCCAGCAGTCCCGGGACAGAAGGAACTCAGCCCCAGCATTTT
CASSPGTEGTQPQHF
>-|TRBJ2-7|-|TRBV2
TGTGCCAGCAGTGCAGGGATGGGATCCTACGAGCAGTACTTC
CASSAGMGSYEQYF
>-|TRBJ2-1|-|TRBV19
TGTGCCAGTAGTCTAGGACTGTACAATGAGCAGTTCTTC
CASSLGLYNEQFF
>-|TRBJ2-1|TRBD2|TRBV28
TGTGCCAGCAGTTTACTAGGGGCTAGCGGGACCAATGAGCAGTTCTTC
CASSLLGASGTNEQFF
>-|TRBJ2-3|TRBD1|TRBV7-9
TGTGCCAGCAGCTTAGCGCTGGGACAGGGGGCCGATACGCAGTATTTT
CASSLALGQGADTQYF
>-|TRBJ2-7|-|TRBV7-6
TGTGCCAGCAGTCTTACAGGGTCCAGCTCCTACGAGCAGTACTTC
CASSLTGSSSYEQYF
>-|TRBJ2-7|TRBD2|TRBV27
TGTGCCAGCAGATCGAGCGGGAGTGGGTCCTACGAGCAGTACTTC
CASRSSGSGSYEQYF
>-|TRBJ1-2|-|TRBV2
TGTGCCAGCAGTGAAGGTACCCCAGCTAACTATGGCTACACCTTC
CASSEGTPANYGYTF
>once|TRBJ1-1|-|TRBV28
TGTGCCAGCACCCTGGCTGCCCTTGGAGGCACTGAAGCTTTCTTT
CASTLAALGGTEAFF
>-|TRBJ2-5|TRBD1|TRBV5-4
TGTGCCAGCAGCCCGGACAGGGATGGTATCGGAGAGACCCAGTACTTC
CASSPDRDGIGETQYF
>once|TRBJ2-7|-|TRBV6-5
TGTGCCAGCAGTTACTCGACGCGGGGTCCCTACGAGCAGTACTTC
CASSYSTRGPYEQYF
>-|TRBJ1-2|TRBD1|TRBV29-1
TGCAGCGTTCGGGACAGATCTATGGACTATGGCTACACCTTC
CSVRDRSMDYGYTF
>-|TRBJ2-5|TRBD1|TRBV5-1
TGCGCCAGCAGCACCGGAGGGACAGGACGAGAGACCCAGTACTTC
CASSTGGTGRETQYF
>-|TRBJ2-7|-|TRBV7-9
TGTGCCAGCAGTTATCGTCCAGCCTACGAGCAGTACTTC
CASSYRPAYEQYF
>-|TRBJ2-7|-|TRBV30
TGTGCCTGGAGATTCGGGATTACCTACGAGCAGTACTTC
CAWRFGITYEQYF
>-|TRBJ2-3|-|TRBV7-9
TGTGCCAGCAGCTTAGGAGGAGTTGGCGATACGCAGTATTTT
CASSLGGVGDTQYF
>-|TRBJ1-1|-|TRBV6-6
TGTGCCAGCACCTCGACAGTGAACACTGAAGCTTTCTTT
CASTSTVNTEAFF
>-|TRBJ2-2|-|TRBV19
TGTGCCACTACTTCTCTGGGGACATCGAACACCGGGGAGCTGTTTTTT
CATTSLGTSNTGELFF
>-|TRBJ2-1|TRBD2|TRBV5-1
TGCGCCAGCAGTCTTTCTAGCGGGGGTTTCTACAATGAGCAGTTCTTC
CASSLSSGGFYNEQFF
>-|TRBJ2-7|-|TRBV2
TGTGCCAGCTCGGGCTCGGGACGTCGGGGAGGCGAGCAGTACTTC
CASSGSGRRGGEQYF
>-|TRBJ1-4|-|TRBV5-1
TGCGCCAGCAGCCCCGGGGGAGGGGCGCTTTATGAAAAACTGTTTTTT
CASSPGGGALYEKLFF
>-|TRBJ2-5|-|TRBV6-1
TGTGCCAGCAGTGCTTCGACGGGGGGCGCCGAGACCCAGTACTTC
CASSASTGGAETQYF
>-|TRBJ1-1|-|TRBV29-1
TGCAGCGTTGAATTCAGGATTGAAGCTTTCTTT
CSVEFRIEAFF
>-|TRBJ2-1|TRBD2|TRBV5-6
TGTGCCAGCAGCTTGACGGCGGGGGGTGTTACGCGGTTTGAGCAGTTCTTC
CASSLTAGGVTRFEQFF
>-|TRBJ1-2|TRBD1|TRBV7-8
TGTGCCAGCAGCCTCCGGGACAGGGTCTATGGCTACACCTTC
CASSLRDRVYGYTF